The clone carrying this T cell receptor (beta chain) appeared a few times. The data stem from a study of blood T cell repertoires in COVID-19. Looking at the study overall: PBMCs, B-cell-depleted T cells, or T cells provided the cDNA or gDNA that made up the material.

This CDR3 region has 14 residues. The germline V and J ends were trimmed by 2 bases and 4 bases, with 12 bases remaining between them. Germline CDR1 reads SGDLS; CDR2 reads YYNGEE. The repertoire was sequenced with immunoSEQ multiplex PCR; TCRdb's copy has only in-frame clones and lacks some. The repertoire holds under 150,000 clones, around 76% seen once, with roughly 14% in the top ten. The sequencing input was peripheral blood. The sequence was collected from a man of 80 years or more with acute or convalescent COVID-19. The J gene is TRBJ1-2, the V gene TRBV9, with a weak D call TRBD1 (6 bases). The CDR3 DNA is TGTGCCAGCAGCGTTGGAACAGGGAGCTATGGCTACACCTTC. Translating it yields CASSVGTGSYGYTF. The full variable domain, completed using reference TRBV9 and TRBJ1-2, is DSGVTQTPKHLITATGQRVTLRCSPRSGDLSVYWYQQSLDQGLQFLIQYYNGEERAKGNILERFSAQQFPDLHSELNLSSLELGDSALYFCASSVGTGSYGYTFGSGTRLTVV.